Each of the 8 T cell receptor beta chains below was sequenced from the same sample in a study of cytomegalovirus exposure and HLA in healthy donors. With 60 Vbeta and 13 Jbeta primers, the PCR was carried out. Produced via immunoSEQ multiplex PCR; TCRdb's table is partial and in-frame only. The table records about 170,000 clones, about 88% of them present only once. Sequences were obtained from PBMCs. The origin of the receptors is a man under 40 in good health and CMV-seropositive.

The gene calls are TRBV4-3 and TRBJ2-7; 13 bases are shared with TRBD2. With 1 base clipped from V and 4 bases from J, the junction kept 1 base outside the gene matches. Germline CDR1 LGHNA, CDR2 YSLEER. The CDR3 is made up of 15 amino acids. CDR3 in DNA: TGCGCCAGCAGCCAAGGACTAGCGGGAGGTTACGAGCAGTACTTC. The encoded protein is CASSQGLAGGYEQYF.

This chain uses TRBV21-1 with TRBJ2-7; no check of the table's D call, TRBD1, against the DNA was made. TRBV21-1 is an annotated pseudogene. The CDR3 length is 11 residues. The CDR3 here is CAQGARYEQYV. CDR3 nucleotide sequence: TGTGCCCAGGGGGCTAGGTACGAGCAGTACGTC.

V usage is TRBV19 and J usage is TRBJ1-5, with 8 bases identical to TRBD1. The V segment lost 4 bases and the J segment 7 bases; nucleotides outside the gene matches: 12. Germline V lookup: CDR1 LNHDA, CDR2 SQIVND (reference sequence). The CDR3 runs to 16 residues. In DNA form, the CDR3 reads TGTGCCAGTAGTACCTCGCCGGACAGGGTAGGACAGCCCCAGCATTTT. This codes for CASSTSPDRVGQPQHF.

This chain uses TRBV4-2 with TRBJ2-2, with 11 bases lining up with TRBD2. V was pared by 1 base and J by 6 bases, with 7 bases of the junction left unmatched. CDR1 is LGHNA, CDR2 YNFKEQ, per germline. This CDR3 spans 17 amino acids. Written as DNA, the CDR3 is TGTGCCAGCAGCCAAGCTGGTAGCGGGAGGGCCGCCGGGGAGCTGTTTTTT. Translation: CASSQAGSGRAAGELFF.

CDR3 region: CASSQDWEGGAGYGYTF. The CDR3 DNA is TGCGCCAGCAGCCAAGATTGGGAAGGGGGCGCGGGCTATGGCTACACCTTC. The chain employs TRBV4-3 and TRBJ1-2; 7 bases line up with TRBD1. The CDR3 covers 17 residues. The V segment lost 0 bases and the J segment 4 bases; nucleotides outside the gene matches: 11. CDR1 and CDR2 from the germline V gene are LGHNA and YSLEER.

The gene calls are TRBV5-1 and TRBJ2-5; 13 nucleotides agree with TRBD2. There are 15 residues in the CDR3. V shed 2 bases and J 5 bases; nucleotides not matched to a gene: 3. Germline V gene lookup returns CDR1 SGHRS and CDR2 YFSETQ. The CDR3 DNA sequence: TGCGCCAGCAGCTTCACTAGCGGGAGGGCGGAGACCCAGTACTTC. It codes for CASSFTSGRAETQYF.

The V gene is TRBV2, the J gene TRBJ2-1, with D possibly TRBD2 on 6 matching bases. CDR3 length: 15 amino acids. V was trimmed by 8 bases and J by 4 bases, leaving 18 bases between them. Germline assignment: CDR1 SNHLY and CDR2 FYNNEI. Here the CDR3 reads CASEATSRGYNEQFF. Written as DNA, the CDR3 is TGTGCCAGCGAGGCGACATCGCGGGGATACAATGAGCAGTTCTTC.

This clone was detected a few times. The CDR3, as DNA: TGTGCCAGCAGTTACCAGGGGGCGGTTGAAGCTTTCTTT. Its translation is CASSYQGAVEAFF. The chain joins TRBV6-9 to TRBJ1-1; 8 bases align to TRBD1. V lost 3 bases and J lost 7; bases outside the gene matches: 4. The CDR3 has 13 amino acids. Germline-derived CDR1 and CDR2 are MNHGY and SVAAGI.